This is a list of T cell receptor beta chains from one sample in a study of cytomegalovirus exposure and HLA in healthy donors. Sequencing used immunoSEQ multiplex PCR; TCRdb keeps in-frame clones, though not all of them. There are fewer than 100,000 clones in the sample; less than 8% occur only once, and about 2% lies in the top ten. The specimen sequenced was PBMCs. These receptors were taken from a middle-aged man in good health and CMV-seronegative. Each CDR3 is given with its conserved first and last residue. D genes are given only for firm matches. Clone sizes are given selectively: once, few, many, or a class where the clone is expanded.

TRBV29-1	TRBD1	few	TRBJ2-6	TGCAGCGTTAGAACAGGGGCTGGGGCCAACGTCCTGACTTTC	CSVRTGAGANVLTF
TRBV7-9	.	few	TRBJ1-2	TGTGCCAGCAGCTTAAGGGGGTTCCGGACTGGTGGCTACACCTTC	CASSLRGFRTGGYTF
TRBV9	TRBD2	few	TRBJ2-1	TGTGCCAGCAGCGTAGAGCTAGCGGGAGGCCCGTCCTACAATGAGCAGTTCTTC	CASSVELAGGPSYNEQFF
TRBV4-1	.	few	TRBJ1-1	TGCGCCAGCAGCCAAGATCACCGGGGATACACTGAAGCTTTCTTT	CASSQDHRGYTEAFF
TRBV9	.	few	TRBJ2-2	TGTGCCAGCAGCGTGGGAGGCCCCACCGGGGAGCTGTTTTTT	CASSVGGPTGELFF
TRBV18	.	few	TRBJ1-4	TGTGCCAGCTCACCAGCGGCAGCTAATGAAAAACTGTTTTTT	CASSPAAANEKLFF
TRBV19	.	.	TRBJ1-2	TGTGCCAGTAGCCGTGGACGGGGGGGAGACTATGGCTACACCTTC	CASSRGRGGDYGYTF
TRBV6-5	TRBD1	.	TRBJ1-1	TGTGCCAGCAGCCGGACAGGGGGTACTGAAGCTTTCTTT	CASSRTGGTEAFF
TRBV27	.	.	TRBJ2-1	TGTGCCACCTGGGGGGAGCAGTCCTACAATGAGCAGTTCTTC	CATWGEQSYNEQFF
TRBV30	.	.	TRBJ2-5	TGTGCCTGGAGTTCAGGGTTAGAGACCCAGTACTTC	CAWSSGLETQYF
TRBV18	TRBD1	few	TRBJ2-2	TGTGCCAGCTCACCACAGAGGACAGGGGGCCGAAACACCGGGGAGCTGTTTTTT	CASSPQRTGGRNTGELFF
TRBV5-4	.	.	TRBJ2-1	TGTGCCAGCAGCTTGTCCAGCCGATCGGGGTACAATGAGCAGTTCTTC	CASSLSSRSGYNEQFF
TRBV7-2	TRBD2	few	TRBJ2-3	TGTGCCAGCAGCTATCCCGGACTAGCGGGGGGGAACACAGATACGCAGTATTTT	CASSYPGLAGGNTDTQYF
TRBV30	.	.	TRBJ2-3	TGTGCCTGGATCCCAGGGAGCACAGATACGCAGTATTTT	CAWIPGSTDTQYF
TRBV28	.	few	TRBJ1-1	TGTGCCAGCAGTCTCCCCCGTGGGACTGTGAACACTGAAGCTTTCTTT	CASSLPRGTVNTEAFF
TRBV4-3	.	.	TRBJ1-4	TGCGCCAGCAGCCAAGCGGGTTATGAAAAACTGTTTTTT	CASSQAGYEKLFF
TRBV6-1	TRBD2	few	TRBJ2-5	TGTGCCAGCAGTGAACGTCCAGCGGGGGGGCCGGAGACCCAGTACTTC	CASSERPAGGPETQYF
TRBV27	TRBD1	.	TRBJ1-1	TGTGCCAGCAGTTCGCCGGGACAGGGGTACACTGAAGCTTTCTTT	CASSSPGQGYTEAFF
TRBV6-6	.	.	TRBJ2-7	TGTGCCAGCAGAGCGTTAGACGAGCAGTACTTC	CASRALDEQYF
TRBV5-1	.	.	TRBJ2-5	TGCGCCAGCAGCTTGAGGGGCTGGGAGACCCAGTACTTC	CASSLRGWETQYF
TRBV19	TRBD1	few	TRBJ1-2	TGTGCCAGTTCTTTACAGGGGGACTATGGCTACACCTTC	CASSLQGDYGYTF
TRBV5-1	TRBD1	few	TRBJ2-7	TGCGCCAGCAAAGGGACAGGGGGCGGGCACGAGCAGTACTTC	CASKGTGGGHEQYF
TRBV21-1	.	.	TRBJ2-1	TGTGCCAGCCGTAGCGGGAGGGCCCATGAGCAGTTCTTC	CASRSGRAHEQFF
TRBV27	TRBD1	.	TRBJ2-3	TGTGCCAGCAGTTTTTCGGGACAGGGAAAGACAGATACGCAGTATTTT	CASSFSGQGKTDTQYF
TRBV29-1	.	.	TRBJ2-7	TGCAGCGTTGAAGATACAGGTGTCTACGAGCAGTACTTC	CSVEDTGVYEQYF
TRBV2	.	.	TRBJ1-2	TGTGCCAGCAGCAGGGAAGGGGATTATGGCTACACCTTC	CASSREGDYGYTF
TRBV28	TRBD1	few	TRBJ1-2	TGTGCCAGCAGTAAACCGGGACAGGGGGCTTTCGGCTACACCTTC	CASSKPGQGAFGYTF
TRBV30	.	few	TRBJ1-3	TGTGCCTGGGCCTTTTCTGACATGACCATATATTTT	CAWAFSDMTIYF
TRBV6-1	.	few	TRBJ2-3	TGTGCCAGCAGTGTTCAGTCCGATCCCACGAATACGCAGTATTTT	CASSVQSDPTNTQYF
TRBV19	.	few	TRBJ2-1	TGTGCCAGTAGTAGCCCCGAACTCGGCAATGAGCAGTTCTTC	CASSSPELGNEQFF
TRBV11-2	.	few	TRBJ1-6	TGTGCCAGCAGCTTAGAATCCAGGGCGTTGAAAAATTCACCCCTCCACTTT	CASSLESRALKNSPLHF
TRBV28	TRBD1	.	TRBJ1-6	TGTGCCAGCAGTTTAGCCGGGACAGGCCTTTCAATTGCCCCCCTCCACTTT	CASSLAGTGLSIAPLHF
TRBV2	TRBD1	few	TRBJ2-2	TGTGCCAGCATTGCCGGGACAGGGTGGTCCGGGGAGCTGTTTTTT	CASIAGTGWSGELFF
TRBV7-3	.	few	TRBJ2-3	TGTGCCAGCAGCTTAAGGGCGACAGGAGTCGCAGATACGCAGTATTTT	CASSLRATGVADTQYF
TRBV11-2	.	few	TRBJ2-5	TGTGCCAGCAGCTTATCACCAGAGCGGCAAGAGACCCAGTACTTC	CASSLSPERQETQYF
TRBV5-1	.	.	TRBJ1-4	TGCGCCAGCAGCTTGGGGAATTCAGGGTCTAATGAAAAACTGTTTTTT	CASSLGNSGSNEKLFF
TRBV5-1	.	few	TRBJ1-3	TGCGCCAGCAGCTTGGGACAGAGCTCTGGAAACACCATATATTTT	CASSLGQSSGNTIYF
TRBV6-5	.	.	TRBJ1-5	TGTGCCAGCAGGGCAGGGGCTAGGCAGCCCCAGCATTTT	CASRAGARQPQHF
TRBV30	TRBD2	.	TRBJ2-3	TGTGCCGCGGGGGGGGATACGCAGTATTTT	CAAGGDTQYF
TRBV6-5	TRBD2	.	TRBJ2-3	TGTGCCAGCAATAACCTGGGCGGGAGGTCAGATACGCAGTATTTT	CASNNLGGRSDTQYF
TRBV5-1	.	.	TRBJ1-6	TGCGCCAGCAGCTCATACGGTGACAGTAATTCACCCCTCCACTTT	CASSSYGDSNSPLHF
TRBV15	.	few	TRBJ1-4	TGTGCCACCAGCCCCTATCAGAGGGATGAAAAACTGTTTTTT	CATSPYQRDEKLFF
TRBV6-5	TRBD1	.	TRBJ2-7	TGTGCCAGCAGTATAACAGGGGCAGGTGACGAGCAGTACTTC	CASSITGAGDEQYF
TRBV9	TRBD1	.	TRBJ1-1	TGTGCCAGCAGCCCAAGACAGGGGGGGAACACTGAAGCTTTCTTT	CASSPRQGGNTEAFF
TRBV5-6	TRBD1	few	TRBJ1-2	TGTGCCAGCAGCTTGCTGAGGACAGGGCGAAACTATGGCTACACCTTC	CASSLLRTGRNYGYTF
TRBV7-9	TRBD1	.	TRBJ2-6	TGTGCCAGCAGCTTGGGACAGAGCTCTGGGGCCAACGTCCTGACTTTC	CASSLGQSSGANVLTF
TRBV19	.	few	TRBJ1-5	TGTGCCAGTAGTACCCGGGAATATCAGCCCCAGCATTTT	CASSTREYQPQHF
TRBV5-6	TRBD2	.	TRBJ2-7	TGTGCCAGCAGCCGTTGGTCTCTAGCGGGGTTTATAGCCTACGAGCAGTACTTC	CASSRWSLAGFIAYEQYF
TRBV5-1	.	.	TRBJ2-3	TGCGCCAGCCAACAGGGCCTGGATGATACGCAGTATTTT	CASQQGLDDTQYF
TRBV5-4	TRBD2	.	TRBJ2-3	TGTGCCAGCAGCTTGGCCGGGACTAGCTGGGATACGCAGTATTTT	CASSLAGTSWDTQYF
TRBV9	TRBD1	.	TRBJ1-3	TGTGCCAGCAGCAGAGAGACCACAGGGGGCTACACCATATATTTT	CASSRETTGGYTIYF
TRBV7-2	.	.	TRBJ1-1	TGTGCCAGCAGCTTAGTGGACAGCACTGAAGCTTTCTTT	CASSLVDSTEAFF
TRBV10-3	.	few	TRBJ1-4	TGTGCCATCAGTGCGGGGACAACTGAAAAACTGTTTTTT	CAISAGTTEKLFF